This TCR beta chain was observed in a study of blood T cell repertoires in COVID-19. Across the whole study: PBMCs, B-cell-depleted T cells, or T cells provided the cDNA or gDNA that made up the material.

In the original workflow: The authors estimated nucleated cell counts from reference gene primer amplification. The repertoire was sequenced with immunoSEQ multiplex PCR; TCRdb's copy has only in-frame clones and lacks some. V, J and clone size are taken as reported in that table, and D and trimming were inferred from the DNA itself. The table has some 330,000 clones, roughly 88% seen once. CDR1 LNHDA and CDR2 SQIVND come from the germline V gene (reference sequence). CDR3 length: 15 amino acids. J was trimmed by 7 bases and V by 3 bases; bases with no gene match: 6. This sequence joins TRBV19 and TRBJ2-2; TRBD2 aligns across 9 bases. The specimen sequenced was PBMCs or T cells enriched from blood (not recorded which). The sequence was obtained from a man aged 25-45 years who had recovered from COVID-19. The CDR3 protein is CASSISSGVGGELFF. CDR3 nucleotide sequence: TGTGCCAGTAGTATTTCTAGCGGGGTTGGCGGGGAGCTGTTTTTT.